A selection of T cell receptor beta chains follows, all from one sample in a study of blood T cell repertoires in COVID-19. TCRdb keeps only in-frame clones here, not all; method: immunoSEQ multiplex PCR. The sample includes approximately 500,000 clones, 80% to 90% of them seen just once. The sample comprised peripheral blood. The receptors originated from a human donor in a cohort sampled during active COVID-19. Both conserved end residues are part of each CDR3. Each record gives: V gene, clone size, J gene, D gene, CDR3 protein, CDR3 DNA. A D gene is named only where the DNA matches it firmly. Size is omitted from some rows. Given values are once, few, many or a class for expanded clones.

TRBV3-1/TRBV3-2	.	TRBJ1-1	.	CASSQVPGLTEAFF	TGTGCCAGCAGCCAAGTTCCCGGGTTGACTGAAGCTTTCTTT
TRBV6-6	.	TRBJ2-1	.	CALRVSLARDEQFF	TGTGCCCTCAGGGTATCTCTGGCCAGGGATGAGCAGTTCTTC
TRBV28	once	TRBJ1-2	.	CASSTDSPPNYGYTF	TGTGCCAGCAGTACCGACAGCCCTCCGAACTATGGCTACACCTTC
TRBV5-1	.	TRBJ2-5	.	CASSFGSPGETQYF	TGCGCCAGCAGCTTTGGCAGTCCGGGGGAGACCCAGTACTTC
TRBV7-9	.	TRBJ1-2	.	CASSLEVTAIYGYTF	TGTGCCAGCAGCTTAGAAGTGACAGCCATCTATGGCTACACCTTC
TRBV4-2	.	TRBJ2-7	TRBD2	CASSRYLRGLAGGNYEQYF	TGTGCCAGCAGCCGATACTTACGCGGTCTAGCGGGAGGGAACTACGAGCAGTACTTC
TRBV29-1	once	TRBJ1-4	TRBD1	CSVGGGREKLFF	TGCAGCGTTGGAGGGGGCCGGGAAAAACTGTTTTTT
TRBV5-1	.	TRBJ2-1	.	CASTVFSGNNEQFF	TGCGCCAGCACCGTTTTTAGCGGTAACAATGAGCAGTTCTTC
TRBV5-4	.	TRBJ2-4	TRBD1	CASSSLRDSNWYF	TGTGCCAGCAGCTCGCTCCGGGACAGTAACTGGTACTTC
TRBV19	.	TRBJ2-7	.	CASSITERKPLTTHEQYF	TGTGCCAGTAGTATCACGGAGCGGAAGCCGCTGACTACTCACGAGCAGTACTTC
TRBV27	.	TRBJ2-5	TRBD1	CASSFSPGGRRETQYF	TGTGCCAGCAGTTTTTCCCCAGGGGGTCGTAGAGAGACCCAGTACTTC
TRBV6-2/TRBV6-3	.	TRBJ1-5	.	CASSPRGPGQPQHF	TGTGCCAGCAGCCCCAGGGGTCCCGGTCAGCCCCAGCATTTT
TRBV30	.	TRBJ1-2	.	CASSTGIVAGYTF	TGTGCTTCGTCTACCGGGATAGTGGCTGGCTACACCTTC
TRBV5-4	.	TRBJ1-4	TRBD1	CASGPRGTGAWSNEKLFF	TGTGCCAGCGGCCCCCGAGGGACAGGGGCATGGAGTAATGAAAAACTGTTTTTT
TRBV19	.	TRBJ2-3	TRBD2	CASSQLAAGDTQYF	TGTGCCAGTAGTCAACTAGCGGCAGGGGATACGCAGTATTTT
TRBV6-2/TRBV6-3	once	TRBJ2-1	.	CASSFDYGQFF	TGTGCCAGCAGCTTCGACTACGGGCAGTTCTTC
TRBV7-7	.	TRBJ2-3	.	CASSLALTGSDTQYF	TGTGCTAGCAGCTTAGCGCTGACAGGATCAGATACGCAGTATTTT
TRBV7-3	.	TRBJ2-5	TRBD2	CASSLGGLAGATGETQYF	TGTGCCAGCAGCTTAGGTGGACTAGCGGGTGCTACGGGGGAGACCCAGTACTTC
TRBV5-8	.	TRBJ2-7	.	CASSLRRAYEQYF	TGTGCCAGCAGCTTGAGGAGGGCCTACGAGCAGTACTTC
TRBV6-5	.	TRBJ1-5	.	CASGQFGNQPQHF	TGTGCCAGCGGGCAGTTTGGCAATCAGCCCCAGCATTTT
TRBV3-1/TRBV3-2	.	TRBJ2-7	.	CASSQDFSGAHEQYF	TGTGCCAGCAGCCAAGATTTCTCGGGAGCGCACGAGCAGTACTTC
TRBV24-1	.	TRBJ2-3	.	CATRDTGTDTQYF	TGTGCCACCAGGGACACTGGCACAGATACGCAGTATTTT
TRBV6-6	.	TRBJ1-2	TRBD1	CASSLGRGRSGYTF	TGTGCCAGCAGTCTGGGCAGGGGGCGAAGTGGCTACACCTTC
TRBV7-2	.	TRBJ1-2	.	CASRTSTEANYGYTF	TGTGCCAGCAGAACCTCGACAGAAGCTAACTATGGCTACACCTTC
TRBV4-3	.	TRBJ1-2	TRBD1	CASSQERDRVYTF	TGCGCCAGCAGCCAAGAAAGGGACAGGGTGTATACCTTC
TRBV2	.	TRBJ1-5	TRBD1	CASSPSNRGSYQPQHF	TGTGCCAGCAGTCCCTCGAACAGGGGTAGCTATCAGCCCCAGCATTTT
TRBV7-9	.	TRBJ1-1	.	CASSFRVSESTEAFF	TGTGCCAGCAGCTTCAGGGTTTCCGAGAGCACTGAAGCTTTCTTT
TRBV4-1	.	TRBJ2-1	TRBD2	CASSQDGSGVYNEQFF	TGCGCCAGCAGCCAAGATGGGAGCGGGGTATACAATGAGCAGTTCTTC
TRBV29-1	.	TRBJ2-5	.	CSVAGSFQETQYF	TGCAGCGTAGCAGGGTCTTTTCAAGAGACCCAGTACTTC
TRBV7-2	.	TRBJ2-2	.	CASSPDSGAAGELFF	TGTGCCAGCAGCCCCGACAGTGGGGCTGCCGGGGAGCTGTTTTTT
TRBV27	.	TRBJ1-4	.	CASSRQGINEKLFF	TGTGCCAGCAGCCGCCAGGGTATTAATGAAAAACTGTTTTTT
TRBV28	.	TRBJ2-7	TRBD1	CASTELPPGGLDEQYF	TGTGCCAGCACCGAGTTACCCCCAGGGGGCTTGGACGAGCAGTACTTC
TRBV6-5	.	TRBJ2-7	.	CASRSSLASSYEQYF	TGTGCCAGCAGGTCCAGTCTAGCGTCTTCCTACGAGCAGTACTTC
TRBV28	once	TRBJ1-5	.	CASSLGQANNQPQHF	TGTGCCAGCAGTTTAGGGCAGGCCAACAATCAGCCCCAGCATTTT
TRBV5-6	.	TRBJ2-6	.	CASSPPSGDPSSGANVLTF	TGTGCCAGCAGCCCACCGTCAGGGGACCCATCCTCTGGGGCCAACGTCCTGACTTTC
TRBV28	.	TRBJ2-7	TRBD1	CASSLMFSGQGARQYF	TGTGCCAGCAGTTTAATGTTTAGTGGACAGGGGGCGAGGCAGTACTTC
TRBV6-2/TRBV6-3	.	TRBJ1-1	TRBD1	CASSYRQGDTEAFF	TGTGCCAGCAGTTACCGACAGGGCGACACTGAAGCTTTCTTT
TRBV19	.	TRBJ2-7	TRBD2	CASTPGGLATGEQYF	TGTGCCAGTACCCCCGGGGGACTAGCAACCGGGGAGCAGTACTTC
TRBV19	.	TRBJ1-2	.	CASSIDRQANYGYTF	TGTGCCAGTAGTATAGATAGACAGGCTAACTATGGCTACACCTTC
TRBV6-5	.	TRBJ2-2	TRBD2	CASSPGLAGTGELFF	TGTGCCAGCAGTCCGGGACTAGCGGGGACCGGGGAGCTGTTTTTT
TRBV9	.	TRBJ1-1	TRBD1	CASSPITGAEAFF	TGTGCCAGCAGCCCTATAACAGGGGCCGAAGCTTTCTTT
TRBV6-2/TRBV6-3	.	TRBJ2-3	.	CASSYSLDTQYF	TGTGCCAGCAGTTATTCCTTAGATACGCAGTATTTT
TRBV19	.	TRBJ1-2	TRBD1	CASSRGSTGDLGGYTF	TGTGCCAGTAGTAGGGGTTCGACAGGGGATCTGGGTGGCTACACCTTC
TRBV2	few	TRBJ1-1	.	CASSDGGNTEAFF	TGTGCCAGCAGTGATGGCGGGAACACTGAAGCTTTCTTT
TRBV2	once	TRBJ2-4	.	CASSLDWTKRYF	TGTGCCAGCTCGTTAGATTGGACAAAAAGGTACTTC
TRBV6-5	.	TRBJ2-7	.	CASSYSRGSYEQYF	TGTGCCAGCAGTTACTCGAGAGGTTCCTACGAGCAGTACTTC
TRBV7-9	once	TRBJ1-1	TRBD1	CASSFTGDTEAFF	TGTGCCAGCAGCTTTACAGGGGACACTGAAGCTTTCTTT
TRBV27	.	TRBJ2-7	TRBD1	CASSYRDRGGEQYF	TGTGCCAGCAGTTACCGGGACAGGGGAGGGGAGCAGTACTTC
TRBV3-1/TRBV3-2	once	TRBJ2-1	.	CASSQGSYNEQFF	TGTGCCAGCAGCCAAGGGAGTTACAATGAGCAGTTCTTC